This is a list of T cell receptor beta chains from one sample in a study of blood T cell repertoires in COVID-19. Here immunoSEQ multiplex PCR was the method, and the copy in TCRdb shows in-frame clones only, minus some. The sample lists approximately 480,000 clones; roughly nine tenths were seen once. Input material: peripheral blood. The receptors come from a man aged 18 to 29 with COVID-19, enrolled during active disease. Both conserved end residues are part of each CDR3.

cdr3_aa: CASSPPFGGGETQYF
j_call: TRBJ2-5
v_call: TRBV5-5

cdr3_aa: CASSYLGYMNTEAFF
j_call: TRBJ1-1
v_call: TRBV6-5

cdr3_aa: CASSPVQGAAKNIQYF
j_call: TRBJ2-4
v_call: TRBV18

cdr3_aa: CASSDLTGAQETQYF
j_call: TRBJ2-5
v_call: TRBV2

cdr3_aa: CASSLPGSTNTEAFF
j_call: TRBJ1-1
v_call: TRBV7-9

cdr3_aa: CASSLDQETQYF
j_call: TRBJ2-5
v_call: TRBV11-2

cdr3_aa: CASSPGASFYEQYF
j_call: TRBJ2-7
v_call: TRBV18

cdr3_aa: CASSPPGLAGGIQETQYF
j_call: TRBJ2-5
v_call: TRBV18

cdr3_aa: CASSYDSAGAREQYF
j_call: TRBJ2-7
v_call: TRBV7-9

cdr3_aa: CASSVQGNQPQHF
j_call: TRBJ1-5
v_call: TRBV7-2

cdr3_aa: CASSLDRVPGELFF
j_call: TRBJ2-2
v_call: TRBV5-1

cdr3_aa: CASSPSPQGHEQYF
j_call: TRBJ2-7
v_call: TRBV18

cdr3_aa: CATSGQGADEQYF
j_call: TRBJ2-7
v_call: TRBV27

cdr3_aa: CASSLDPQTSGSYNEQFF
j_call: TRBJ2-1
v_call: TRBV11-2

cdr3_aa: CASKFADRGEQFF
j_call: TRBJ2-1
v_call: TRBV19

cdr3_aa: CASSPTGQNTEAFF
j_call: TRBJ1-1
v_call: TRBV18

cdr3_aa: CATSRPGQGVVNEQFF
j_call: TRBJ2-1
v_call: TRBV15

cdr3_aa: CAISDVRTGGFGNTIYF
j_call: TRBJ1-3
v_call: TRBV10-3

cdr3_aa: CATGYGTGDTGELFF
j_call: TRBJ2-2
v_call: TRBV10-3

cdr3_aa: CASSRLSGETQYF
j_call: TRBJ2-5
v_call: TRBV12-3/TRBV12-4

cdr3_aa: CASSLMGAGTEAFF
j_call: TRBJ1-1
v_call: TRBV7-9

cdr3_aa: CASSPTGDTQYF
j_call: TRBJ2-3
v_call: TRBV3-1/TRBV3-2

cdr3_aa: CASSSRQGNEKLFF
j_call: TRBJ1-4
v_call: TRBV7-9

cdr3_aa: CASSLGGGTANSPLHF
j_call: TRBJ1-6
v_call: TRBV7-9

cdr3_aa: CASSVDRNGGYTF
j_call: TRBJ1-2
v_call: TRBV5-4

cdr3_aa: CASSLGGTAKETQYF
j_call: TRBJ2-5
v_call: TRBV11-3

cdr3_aa: CASSLSSGNTIYF
j_call: TRBJ1-3
v_call: TRBV7-2

cdr3_aa: CASSYNRLRETQYF
j_call: TRBJ2-5
v_call: TRBV6-2/TRBV6-3